The subject of this entry is one T cell receptor beta chain. What it binds is not known. From germline, CDR1 is SGHAT and CDR2 FQNNGV. This CDR3 is 17 amino acids long. Trimming shortened V by 2 bases and J by 0 bases, and 14 bases separated the two germline ends. This sample stems from a study of shared clonotypes between healthy human individuals. Whole-study results and caveats: Exclusively blood specimens were collected; tissue repertoires likely differ.

Each subset's genomic DNA was split evenly across several immunoSEQ plates. How the authors handled the data: Junction-only immunoSEQ sequences carried no quality scores, so filtering differed. Sequencing was performed with immunoSEQ multiplex PCR; in TCRdb, only in-frame clones are kept and a portion is missing. V, J and clone size were drawn from that table, and D and trimming were deduced from the DNA. The table records some 2,000,000 clones, approximately 94% of them present only once. Terminally differentiated effector memory CD45RA+ cells were excluded by CCR7 positive selection of CD45RO-negative cells.

The chain couples TRBV11-2 to TRBJ2-4; D call uncertain. The clonotype was recovered from a man younger than 30 in good health. Sequencing was carried out using naive CD8+ T cells sorted from blood. The CDR3 DNA reads TGTGCCAGCAGCTTAATGTTTAGGGTCCTAGCCAAAAACATTCAGTACTTC. It encodes CASSLMFRVLAKNIQYF.